This T cell receptor beta chain came from a study of T cells after posttransplantation cyclophosphamide. Study-level findings and limits: Recipient CMV seropositivity and CMV reactivation strongly tracked TRB clonality. Donor-recipient repertoire similarity was low at 1-2 months, rising over year one.

This clone came up many times. As yet, its antigen is unknown. Here immunoSEQ multiplex PCR was the method, and the copy in TCRdb shows in-frame clones only, minus some. The sample shows 35,000 to 55,000 clones, no singletons; the ten largest hold about 2%. In germline, CDR1 is SEHNR, CDR2 FQNEAQ (reference sequence). V lost 0 bases and J 10 bases, leaving 21 bases between the germline ends. This CDR3 contains 16 residues. Sequenced material: PBMCs. The V and J genes are TRBV7-9 and TRBJ1-2; maybe TRBD1 (5 bases). This TCR was recovered from a man aged 35 to 55 in good health, CMV-negative, and a related stem cell transplant donor. DNA of the CDR3: TGTGCCAGCAGCTTAGCGGACAAAGGACCCCGGGGGACCTACACCTTC. It encodes CASSLADKGPRGTYTF.